The T cell receptor beta chain described here comes from a study of T-cell reconstitution after alpha-beta-depleted transplantation in children. Whole-study findings and limits: Elevated TCRbeta diversity at day 60 was traced, in some patients, to surviving recipient T cells and thymic progenitors. From newly produced T cells came most of the T-cell counts and diversity one year after transplant. Reportedly, alpha-beta T cells present about two months post-transplant originated from several hundred expanded clones of graft origin.

The germline CDR1 and CDR2 sequences are MGHRA and YSYEKL. The CDR3 sequence is 14 residues long. Deletions cut 3 bases from V and 3 bases from J, with 11 bases between. A library of TCRbeta sequences, prepared with unique molecular identifiers, was generated. Via MiXCR, TCRdb re-called the PCR reads, giving one row per CDR3 protein. The sample has around 200,000 distinct CDR3 sequences, about 8.2% seen once. This clonotype was counted many times. Antigen: not known. The TCR comes from a male patient between 2 and 10 years old who had a stem cell transplant for acute myeloid leukemia, so the T cells may come from the graft donor. This chain joins TRBV4-1 and TRBJ1-1, with a possible D match to TRBD1 (6 bases). Specimen: PBMCs, mostly from graft donor cells, collected 360 days after TCRalphabeta/CD19-depleted stem cell transplant. In nucleotides, the CDR3 is TGCGCCAGCAGCCAGCCCACAGGGTACACTGAAGCTTTCTTT. Amino acid sequence: CASSQPTGYTEAFF.